The subject of this entry is one T cell receptor beta chain. The data originate from a study of T cells in Graves' hyperthyroidism and ophthalmopathy. The investigators amplified TCR beta CDR3 regions from RNA transcripts. First-round RT-PCR of the TCR CDR3 relied on the HTBI primer set. TCRdb reprocessed the multiplex PCR reads with MiXCR, giving one entry per CDR3 protein. The sample comprises approximately 490,000 distinct CDR3 sequences, roughly 22% of which are singletons, and about half rests with the top ten. This CDR3 spans 9 amino acids. V was pared by 11 bases and J by 5 bases, with 5 bases between. Germline CDR1 reads MNHNS; CDR2 reads SASEGT.

The receptor was derived from a woman in her seventies with Graves' ophthalmopathy. Sequenced material: blood. V is TRBV6-1 and J is TRBJ2-3, with D hard to call. This chain's CDR3 is CASQDTQYF. CDR3 DNA sequence: TGTGCCTCTCAAGATACGCAGTATTTT.